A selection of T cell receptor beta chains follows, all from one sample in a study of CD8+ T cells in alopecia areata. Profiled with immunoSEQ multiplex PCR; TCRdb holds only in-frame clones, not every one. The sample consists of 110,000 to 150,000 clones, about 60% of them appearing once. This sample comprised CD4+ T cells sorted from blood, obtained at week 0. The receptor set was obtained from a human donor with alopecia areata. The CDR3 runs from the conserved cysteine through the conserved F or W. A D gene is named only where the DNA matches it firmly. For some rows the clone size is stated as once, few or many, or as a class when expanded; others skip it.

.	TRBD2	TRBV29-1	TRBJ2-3	TGCAGCGTTGCAAGGTTCGGGACTAGCGGGGGGGAAAAGACAGATACGCAGTATTTT	CSVARFGTSGGEKTDTQYF
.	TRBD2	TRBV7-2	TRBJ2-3	TGTGCCAGCAGCCCTCAGCGGGGGGGCCGTAGCACAGATACGCAGTATTTT	CASSPQRGGRSTDTQYF
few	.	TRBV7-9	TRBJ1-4	TGTGCCAGCAGCGGGGAAAAACTGTTTTTT	CASSGEKLFF
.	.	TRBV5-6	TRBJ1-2	TGTGCCAGCAGCCTCATAGGCATAGGGACCTTAGAAGGCTACACCTTC	CASSLIGIGTLEGYTF
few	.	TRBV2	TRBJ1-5	TGTGCCAGCAGGACCGACCGTTTTTTAAAGGCCCAGCATTTT	CASRTDRFLKAQHF
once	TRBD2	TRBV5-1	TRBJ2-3	TGCGCCAGCAGCACACTAGCGACAGATACGCAGTATTTT	CASSTLATDTQYF
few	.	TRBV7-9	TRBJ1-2	TGTGCCAGCGCAACAGGGCCCCTGGGGGGCTACACCTTC	CASATGPLGGYTF
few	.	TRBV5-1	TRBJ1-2	TGCGCCAGCAGCTTGGCCGGGGATGGCTACACCTTC	CASSLAGDGYTF
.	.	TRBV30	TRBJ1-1	TGTGCCTGGAGTGTGGGGGCAGTTATGAACACTGAAGCTTTCTTT	CAWSVGAVMNTEAFF
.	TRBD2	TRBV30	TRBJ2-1	TGTGCCTGGAGTAGCGGGGGGACCAATGAGCAGTTCTTC	CAWSSGGTNEQFF
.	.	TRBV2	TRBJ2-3	TGTGCCAGCAGGAAACCGGGACCTCCGGAGTATTTT	CASRKPGPPEYF
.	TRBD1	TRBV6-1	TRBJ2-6	TGTGCCAGCGACAGGGCTGGGGCCAACGTCCTGACTTTC	CASDRAGANVLTF
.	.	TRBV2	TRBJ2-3	TGTGCCAGCATGGGGGCAACCCCGGCGGGTACGCAGTATTTT	CASMGATPAGTQYF
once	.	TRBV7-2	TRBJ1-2	TGTGCCAGCAAACATGACTACAGTCAGGGCTATGGCTACACCTTC	CASKHDYSQGYGYTF
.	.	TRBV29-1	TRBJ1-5	TGCAGCGTTGATTTGGGCCAGAATCAGCCCCAGCATTTT	CSVDLGQNQPQHF
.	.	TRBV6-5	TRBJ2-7	TGTGCCAGCAGTTACTCGGCAGGGAGGTACGAGCAGTACTTC	CASSYSAGRYEQYF
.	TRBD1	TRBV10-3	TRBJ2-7	TGTGCCATCAGGGATGGACAGGGAACCCACTACGAGCAGTACTTC	CAIRDGQGTHYEQYF
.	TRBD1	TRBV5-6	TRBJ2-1	TGTGCCAGCACACCGGGACAGGGGTACAATGAGCAGTTCTTC	CASTPGQGYNEQFF
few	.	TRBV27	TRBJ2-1	TGTGCCAGCAGTCCACCCGGGACGATCTTC	CASSPPGTIF
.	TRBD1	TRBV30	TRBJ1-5	TGTGCCTGGAGTGCGGGACAGGGGTATCAGCCCCAGCATTTT	CAWSAGQGYQPQHF
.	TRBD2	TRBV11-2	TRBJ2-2	TGTGCCAGCAGGACTAGCATTTCGTCCGGGGAGCTGTTTTTT	CASRTSISSGELFF
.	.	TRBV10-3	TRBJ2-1	TGTGCCATCAGTGATGGGGGCGGGTACAATGAGCAGTTCTTC	CAISDGGGYNEQFF
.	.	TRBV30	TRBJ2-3	TGTGCCTGGAGTCTGCTTGGGGGTTCTAGCACAGATACGCAGTATTTT	CAWSLLGGSSTDTQYF
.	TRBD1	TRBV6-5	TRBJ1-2	TGTGCCAGCAGGGGACCGGGACAGAACTATGGCTACACCTTC	CASRGPGQNYGYTF
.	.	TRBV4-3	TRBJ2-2	TGCGCCAGCAGCCAATCCTCACAGGGTACCGGGGAGCTGTTTTTT	CASSQSSQGTGELFF
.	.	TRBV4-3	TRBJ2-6	TGCGCCAGCAGCCGAGGGGGAGGTCATAACGCCAACGTCCTGACTTTC	CASSRGGGHNANVLTF
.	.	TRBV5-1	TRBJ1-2	TGCGCCAGCAGCTTGGCAGACCGCTATGGCTACACCTTC	CASSLADRYGYTF
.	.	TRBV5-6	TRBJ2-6	TGTGCCAGCAGCTTGGTACAGGCCTCTGGGGCCAACGTCCTGACTTTC	CASSLVQASGANVLTF
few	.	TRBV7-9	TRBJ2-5	TGTGCCAGCAGCTTAGGGATTCAAGAGACCCAGTACTTC	CASSLGIQETQYF
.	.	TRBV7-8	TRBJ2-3	TGTGCCAGCAGCACCAAAGGGATGCAGGATACGCAGTATTTT	CASSTKGMQDTQYF
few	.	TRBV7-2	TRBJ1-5	TGTGCCAGCAGCTTAGGATCGGCAGGGCGCAATCAGCCCCAGCATTTT	CASSLGSAGRNQPQHF